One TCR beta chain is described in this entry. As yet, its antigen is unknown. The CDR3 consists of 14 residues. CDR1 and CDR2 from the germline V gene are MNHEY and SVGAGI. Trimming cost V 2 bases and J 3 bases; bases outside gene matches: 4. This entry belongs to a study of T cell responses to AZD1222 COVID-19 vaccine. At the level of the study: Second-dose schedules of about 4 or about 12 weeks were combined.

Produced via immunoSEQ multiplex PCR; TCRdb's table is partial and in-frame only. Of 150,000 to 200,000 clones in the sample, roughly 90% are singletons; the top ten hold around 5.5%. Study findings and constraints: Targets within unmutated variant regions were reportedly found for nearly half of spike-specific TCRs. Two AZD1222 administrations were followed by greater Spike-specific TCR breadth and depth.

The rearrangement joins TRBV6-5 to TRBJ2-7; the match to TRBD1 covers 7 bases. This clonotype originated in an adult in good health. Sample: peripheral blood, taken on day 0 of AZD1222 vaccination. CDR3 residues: CASSYGPGGYEQYF. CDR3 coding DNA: TGTGCCAGCAGTTACGGGCCAGGGGGCTACGAGCAGTACTTC.